The present T cell receptor (beta chain) was sequenced within a study of blood T cells in healthy people across ages. Study-level results: A roughly linear age-dependent decrease characterized TCR beta diversity per million T cells.

On this clonotype itself: Its antigen is currently unknown.

Combining a sample-barcoded 5' primer with a J-beta primer mix, a second PCR ran for roughly 6 to 11 cycles. TCRdb passed the 5' RACE reads through MiXCR, listing each CDR3 protein once. The sample lists under 1,000,000 distinct CDR3 sequences; 35% to 40% were seen once. Collection of roughly 9.8 milliliters of peripheral blood was performed for each donor. Sequenced material: blood. The TCR sequence derives from a man younger than 30 in good health.

This CDR3 is CASRPLVGESETQYF. CDR3 nucleotide sequence: TGTGCCAGCAGGCCACTAGTGGGGGAATCAGAGACCCAGTACTTC. The chain carries TRBV12-3 or TRBV12-4 and TRBJ2-7, with D perhaps being TRBD1 or TRBD2 (5 bases each). The J call may be faulty, since TRBJ2-5 better matches the DNA end. CDR3 length: 15 amino acids.